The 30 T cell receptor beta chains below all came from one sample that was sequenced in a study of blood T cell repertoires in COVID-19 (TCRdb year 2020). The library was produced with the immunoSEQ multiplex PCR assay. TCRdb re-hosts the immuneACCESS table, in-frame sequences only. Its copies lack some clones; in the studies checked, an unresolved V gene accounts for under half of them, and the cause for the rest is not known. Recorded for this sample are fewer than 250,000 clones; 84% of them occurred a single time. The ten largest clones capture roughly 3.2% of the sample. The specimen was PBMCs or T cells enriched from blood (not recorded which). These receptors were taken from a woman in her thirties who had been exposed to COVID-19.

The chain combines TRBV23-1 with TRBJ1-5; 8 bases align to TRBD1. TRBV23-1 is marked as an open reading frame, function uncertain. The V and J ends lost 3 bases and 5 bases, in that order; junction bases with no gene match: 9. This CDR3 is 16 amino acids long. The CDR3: CASSQRQGYAYQPQHF. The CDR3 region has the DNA TGCGCCAGCAGTCAGCGACAGGGGTATGCCTATCAGCCCCAGCATTTT.

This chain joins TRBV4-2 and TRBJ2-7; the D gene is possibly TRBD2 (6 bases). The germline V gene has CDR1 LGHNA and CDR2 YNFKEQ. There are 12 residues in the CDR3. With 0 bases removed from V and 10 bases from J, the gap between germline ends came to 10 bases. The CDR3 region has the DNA TGTGCCAGCAGCCAAGATTTGGGAGGCCAGTACTTC. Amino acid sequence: CASSQDLGGQYF.

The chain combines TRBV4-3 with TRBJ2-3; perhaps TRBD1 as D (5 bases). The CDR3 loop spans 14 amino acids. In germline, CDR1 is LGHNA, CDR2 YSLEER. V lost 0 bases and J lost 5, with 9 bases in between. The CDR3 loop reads CASSQDRGIDTQYF. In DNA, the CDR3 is TGCGCCAGCAGCCAAGATAGGGGAATAGATACGCAGTATTTT.

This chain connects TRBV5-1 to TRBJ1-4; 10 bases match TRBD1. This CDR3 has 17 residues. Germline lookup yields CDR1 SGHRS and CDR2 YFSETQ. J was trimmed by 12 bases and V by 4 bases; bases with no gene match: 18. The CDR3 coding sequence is TGCGCCAGCAGCCGTACTTATTCGGGACAGGGGATCAGTGAACTGTTTTTT. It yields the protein CASSRTYSGQGISELFF.

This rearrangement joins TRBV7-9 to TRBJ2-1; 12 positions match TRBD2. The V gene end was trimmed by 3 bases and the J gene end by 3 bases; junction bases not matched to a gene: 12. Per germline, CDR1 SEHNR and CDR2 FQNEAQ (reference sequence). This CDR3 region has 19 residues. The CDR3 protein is CASSFPQRLAGANYNEQFF. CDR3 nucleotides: TGTGCCAGCAGCTTCCCCCAAAGACTAGCGGGGGCAAACTACAATGAGCAGTTCTTC.

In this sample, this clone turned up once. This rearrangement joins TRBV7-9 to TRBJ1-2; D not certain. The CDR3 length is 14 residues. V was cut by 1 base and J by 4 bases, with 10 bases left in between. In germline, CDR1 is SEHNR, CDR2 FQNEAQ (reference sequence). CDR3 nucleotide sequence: TGTGCCAGCAGCTTAGACGGGTCCTCCTATGGCTACACCTTC. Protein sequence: CASSLDGSSYGYTF.

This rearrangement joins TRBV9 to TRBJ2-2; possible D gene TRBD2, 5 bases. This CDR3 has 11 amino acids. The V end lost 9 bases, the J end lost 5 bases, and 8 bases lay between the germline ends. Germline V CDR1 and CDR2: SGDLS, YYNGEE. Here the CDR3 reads CATGGTGELFF. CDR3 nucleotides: TGTGCCACCGGAGGAACCGGGGAGCTGTTTTTT.

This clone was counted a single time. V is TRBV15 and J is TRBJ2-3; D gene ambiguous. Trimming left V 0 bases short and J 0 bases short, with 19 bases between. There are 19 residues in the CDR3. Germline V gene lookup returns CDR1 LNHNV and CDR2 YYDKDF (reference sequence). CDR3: CATSRDSPGSVVSTDTQYF. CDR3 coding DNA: TGTGCCACCAGCAGAGATTCCCCTGGTAGTGTGGTTAGCACAGATACGCAGTATTTT.

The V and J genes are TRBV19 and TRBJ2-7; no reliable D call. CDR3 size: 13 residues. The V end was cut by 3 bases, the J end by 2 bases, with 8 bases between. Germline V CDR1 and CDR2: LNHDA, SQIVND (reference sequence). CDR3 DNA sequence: TGTGCCAGTAGTATTGGGCAGGCCTACGAGCAGTACTTC. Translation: CASSIGQAYEQYF.

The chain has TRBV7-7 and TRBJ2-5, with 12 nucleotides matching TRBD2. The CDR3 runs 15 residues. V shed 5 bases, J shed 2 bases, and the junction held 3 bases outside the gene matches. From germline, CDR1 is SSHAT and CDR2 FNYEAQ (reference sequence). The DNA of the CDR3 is TGTGCCAGCAGCCCGACTAGCGGGGGTCAAGAGACCCAGTACTTC. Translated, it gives CASSPTSGGQETQYF.

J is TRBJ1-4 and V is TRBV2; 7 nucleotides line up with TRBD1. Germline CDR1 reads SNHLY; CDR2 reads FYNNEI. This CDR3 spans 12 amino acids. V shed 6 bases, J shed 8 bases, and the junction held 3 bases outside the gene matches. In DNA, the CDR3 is TGTGCCAGCAGGCCAGGGGGAGAAAAACTGTTTTTT. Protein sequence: CASRPGGEKLFF.

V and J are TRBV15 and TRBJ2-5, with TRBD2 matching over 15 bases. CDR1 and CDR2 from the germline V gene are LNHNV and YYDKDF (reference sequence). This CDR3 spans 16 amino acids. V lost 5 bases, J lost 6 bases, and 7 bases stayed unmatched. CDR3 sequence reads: CATSVRTSGGAKTQYF. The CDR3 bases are TGTGCCACCAGCGTGAGGACTAGCGGGGGGGCTAAGACCCAGTACTTC.

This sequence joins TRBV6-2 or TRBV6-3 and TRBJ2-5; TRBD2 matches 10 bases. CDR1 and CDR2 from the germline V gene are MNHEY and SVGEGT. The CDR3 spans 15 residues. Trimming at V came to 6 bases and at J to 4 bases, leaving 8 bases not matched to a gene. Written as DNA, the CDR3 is TGTGCCAGCAGCCCGGGGGGACTAGCGCGAGAGACCCAGTACTTC. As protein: CASSPGGLARETQYF.

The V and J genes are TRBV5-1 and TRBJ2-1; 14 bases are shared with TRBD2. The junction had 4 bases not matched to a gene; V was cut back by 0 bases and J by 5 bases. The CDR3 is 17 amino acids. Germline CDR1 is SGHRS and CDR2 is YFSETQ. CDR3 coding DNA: TGCGCCAGCAGCTTGGTTTGGACTAGCGGGGGGAACAATGAGCAGTTCTTC. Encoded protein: CASSLVWTSGGNNEQFF.

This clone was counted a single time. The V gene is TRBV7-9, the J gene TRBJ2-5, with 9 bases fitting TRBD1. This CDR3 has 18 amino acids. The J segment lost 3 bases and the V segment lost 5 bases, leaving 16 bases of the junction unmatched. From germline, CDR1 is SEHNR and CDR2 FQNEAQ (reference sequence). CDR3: CASSLPEPGQGKEETQYF. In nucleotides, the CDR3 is TGTGCCAGCAGCCTTCCCGAACCGGGACAGGGAAAGGAAGAGACCCAGTACTTC.

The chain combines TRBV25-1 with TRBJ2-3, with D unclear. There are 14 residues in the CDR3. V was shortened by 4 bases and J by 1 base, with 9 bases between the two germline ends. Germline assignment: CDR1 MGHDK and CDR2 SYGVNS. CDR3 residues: CASSGLVGTDTQYF. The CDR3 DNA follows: TGTGCCAGCAGTGGGCTAGTAGGCACAGATACGCAGTATTTT.

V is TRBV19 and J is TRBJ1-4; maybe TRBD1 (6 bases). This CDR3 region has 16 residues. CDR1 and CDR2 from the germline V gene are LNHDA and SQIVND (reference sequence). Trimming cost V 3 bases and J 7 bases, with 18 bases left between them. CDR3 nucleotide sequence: TGTGCCAGTAGTATGATCTCCGTGACAGGACGTGAAAAACTGTTTTTT. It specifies CASSMISVTGREKLFF.

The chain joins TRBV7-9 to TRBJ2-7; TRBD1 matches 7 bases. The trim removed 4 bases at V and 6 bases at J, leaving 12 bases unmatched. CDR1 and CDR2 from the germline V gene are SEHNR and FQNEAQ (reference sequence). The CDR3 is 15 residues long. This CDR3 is CASSYYRDSLGEQYF. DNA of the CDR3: TGTGCCAGCAGCTACTACCGGGACAGTTTGGGCGAGCAGTACTTC.

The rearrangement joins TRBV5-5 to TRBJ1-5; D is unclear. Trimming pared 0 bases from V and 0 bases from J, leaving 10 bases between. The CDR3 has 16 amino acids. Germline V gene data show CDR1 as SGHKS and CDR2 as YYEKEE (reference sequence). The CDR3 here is CASSLGGVYSNQPQHF. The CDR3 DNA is TGTGCCAGCAGCTTGGGTGGAGTGTATAGCAATCAGCCCCAGCATTTT.

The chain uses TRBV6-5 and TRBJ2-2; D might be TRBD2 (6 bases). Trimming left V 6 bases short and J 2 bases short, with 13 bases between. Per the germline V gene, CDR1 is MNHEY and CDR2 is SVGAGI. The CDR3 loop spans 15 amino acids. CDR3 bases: TGTGCCAGCAGCACGGACGGGGGAAACACCGGGGAGCTGTTTTTT. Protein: CASSTDGGNTGELFF.

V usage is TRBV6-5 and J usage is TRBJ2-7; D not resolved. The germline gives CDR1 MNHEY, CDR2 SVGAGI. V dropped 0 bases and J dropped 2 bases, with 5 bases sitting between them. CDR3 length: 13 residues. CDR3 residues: CASSYSPTYEQYF. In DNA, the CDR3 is TGTGCCAGCAGTTACTCTCCCACCTACGAGCAGTACTTC.

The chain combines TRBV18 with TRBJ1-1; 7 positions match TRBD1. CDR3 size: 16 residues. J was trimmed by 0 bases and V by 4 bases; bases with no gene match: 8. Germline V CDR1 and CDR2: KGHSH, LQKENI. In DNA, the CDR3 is TGTGCCAGCTCACTATCGGGACAGTCGGTGAACACTGAAGCTTTCTTT. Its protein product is CASSLSGQSVNTEAFF.

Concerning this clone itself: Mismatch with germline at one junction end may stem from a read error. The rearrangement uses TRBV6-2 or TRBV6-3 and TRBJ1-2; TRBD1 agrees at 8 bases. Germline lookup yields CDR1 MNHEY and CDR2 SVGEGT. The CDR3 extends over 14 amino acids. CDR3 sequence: CASSNSGTGTHYTF. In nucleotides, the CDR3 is TGTGCCAGCAGTAACTCCGGGACAGGAACCCACTACACCTTC.

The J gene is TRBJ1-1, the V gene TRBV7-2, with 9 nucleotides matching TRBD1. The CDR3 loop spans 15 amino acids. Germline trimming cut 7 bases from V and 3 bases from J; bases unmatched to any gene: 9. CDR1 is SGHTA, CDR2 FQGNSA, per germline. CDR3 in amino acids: CASTPGTGWYTEAFF. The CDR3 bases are TGTGCCAGCACCCCGGGGACAGGGTGGTACACTGAAGCTTTCTTT.

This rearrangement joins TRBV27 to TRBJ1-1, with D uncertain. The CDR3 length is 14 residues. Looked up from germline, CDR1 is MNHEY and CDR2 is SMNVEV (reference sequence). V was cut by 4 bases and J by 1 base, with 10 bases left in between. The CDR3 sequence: CASSYTPSNTEAFF. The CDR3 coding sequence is TGTGCCAGCAGTTACACACCATCGAACACTGAAGCTTTCTTT.

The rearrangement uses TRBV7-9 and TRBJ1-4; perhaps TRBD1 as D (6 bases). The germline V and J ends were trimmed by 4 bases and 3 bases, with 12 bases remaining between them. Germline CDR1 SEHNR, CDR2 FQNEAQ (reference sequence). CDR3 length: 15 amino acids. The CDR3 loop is CASSSPTGSNEKLFF. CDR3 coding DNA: TGTGCCAGCAGCTCGCCGACAGGCTCTAATGAAAAACTGTTTTTT.

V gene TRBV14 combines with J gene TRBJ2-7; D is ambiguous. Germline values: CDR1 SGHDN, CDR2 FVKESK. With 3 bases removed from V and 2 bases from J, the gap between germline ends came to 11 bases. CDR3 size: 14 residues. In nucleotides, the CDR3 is TGTGCCAGCAGCCAGGCTCGTGGCCCCTACGAGCAGTACTTC. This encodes CASSQARGPYEQYF.

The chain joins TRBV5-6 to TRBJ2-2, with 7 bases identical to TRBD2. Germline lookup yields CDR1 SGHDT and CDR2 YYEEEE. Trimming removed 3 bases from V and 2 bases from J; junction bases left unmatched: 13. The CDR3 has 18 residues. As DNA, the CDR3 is TGTGCCAGCAGCTCTCCCGGGGGGTTCCAGACAAACACCGGGGAGCTGTTTTTT. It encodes CASSSPGGFQTNTGELFF.

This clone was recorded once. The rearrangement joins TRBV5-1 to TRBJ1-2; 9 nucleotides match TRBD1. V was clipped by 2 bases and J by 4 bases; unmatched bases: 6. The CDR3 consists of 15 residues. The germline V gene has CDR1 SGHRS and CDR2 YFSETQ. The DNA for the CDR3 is TGCGCCAGCAGCTTCGGGGGGACAGGGACCTATGGCTACACCTTC. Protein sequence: CASSFGGTGTYGYTF.

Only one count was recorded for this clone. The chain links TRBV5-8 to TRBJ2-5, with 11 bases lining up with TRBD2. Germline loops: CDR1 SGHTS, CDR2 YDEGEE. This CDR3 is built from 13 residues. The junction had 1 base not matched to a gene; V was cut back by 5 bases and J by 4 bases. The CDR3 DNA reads TGTGCCAGCAGTCTAGCGGGGGGAGAGACCCAGTACTTC. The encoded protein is CASSLAGGETQYF.